One sample yielded the 32 T cell receptor beta chains listed below, sequenced in a study of T-cell reconstitution after alpha-beta-depleted transplantation in children. Unique molecular identifiers featured in how the TCRbeta library was prepared. TCRdb called the PCR reads again in MiXCR, with one record for every CDR3 protein. This table has 550,000 to 600,000 distinct CDR3 sequences, under 30% appearing once. Source: PBMCs, mostly from graft donor cells, taken 360 days after TCRalphabeta/CD19-depleted stem cell transplant. These receptors all stem from a boy less than two years old who had a stem cell transplant for acute myeloid leukemia, so the T cells may come from the graft donor.

This clonotype was counted between two and nine times. This sequence joins TRBV12-3 or TRBV12-4 and TRBJ2-1; 10 nucleotides align to TRBD1. The CDR3 is 18 residues long. J gave up 2 bases and V 5 bases, and 12 bases lay outside the gene matches. The CDR3 sequence is CASSRRDRGLTPYNEQFF. The CDR3 nucleotides read TGTGCCAGCAGTCGACGGGACAGGGGCCTTACCCCCTACAATGAGCAGTTCTTC.

This chain connects TRBV4-3 to TRBJ1-2; no clear D gene. In germline, CDR1 is LGHNA, CDR2 YSLEER. CDR3 length: 13 amino acids. V lost 0 bases to trimming and J lost 3 bases, with 5 bases between them. CDR3 region: CASSQEQHYGYTF. The CDR3 bases are TGCGCCAGCAGCCAAGAACAGCACTATGGCTACACCTTC.

This clonotype turned up a few times. The chain is built from TRBV5-1 and TRBJ2-3; a weak D match, TRBD2 (5 bases). Looked up from germline, CDR1 is SGHRS and CDR2 is YFSETQ. The CDR3 loop spans 18 amino acids. Trimming removed 0 bases at V and 1 base at J, with 18 bases between. The CDR3 region is CASSLGALSATGTDTQYF. The CDR3 bases are TGCGCCAGCAGCTTGGGAGCGCTTAGCGCCACTGGCACAGATACGCAGTATTTT.

The V call is TRBV6-4, the J call TRBJ2-1, with 8 nucleotides matching TRBD2. The CDR3 runs 15 residues. The germline V gene has CDR1 MRHNA and CDR2 SNTAGT. Unmatched junction bases numbered 4, after V lost 4 bases and J lost 2 bases. The CDR3 loop is CASSAEAGAYNEQFF. The CDR3 DNA sequence: TGTGCCAGCAGTGCCGAAGCGGGGGCCTACAATGAGCAGTTCTTC.

In its sample, this clonotype was seen a few times. This chain links TRBV27 with TRBJ2-1, with TRBD2 as a possible D gene (5 bases). CDR1 is MNHEY and CDR2 is SMNVEV in the germline V gene (reference sequence). This CDR3 is 15 amino acids long. Trimming stripped 7 bases from V and 0 bases from J, with 13 bases between. CDR3 loop: CASMVVGDSYNEQFF. The CDR3 coding sequence is TGTGCCAGCATGGTGGTCGGGGACTCCTACAATGAGCAGTTCTTC.

This clonotype was observed a few times. This chain connects TRBV20-1 to TRBJ1-6, with no clear D. Per germline, CDR1 DFQATT and CDR2 SNEGSKA (reference sequence). Trimming pared 3 bases from V and 0 bases from J, leaving 9 bases between. The CDR3 loop spans 15 amino acids. DNA for the CDR3: TGCAGTGCTAGCATTGGGAACTCCTATAATTCACCCCTCCACTTT. Protein: CSASIGNSYNSPLHF.

Of note for this clonotype: The missing conserved phenylalanine or tryptophan at the end of this CDR3 makes a read error likely. The chain is built from TRBV20-1 and TRBJ2-3; 7 nucleotides line up with TRBD2. The CDR3 extends over 14 amino acids. V lost 2 bases and J lost 0; bases outside the gene matches: 2. In germline, CDR1 is DFQATT, CDR2 SNEGSKA (reference sequence). DNA for the CDR3: TGCAGTGCTAGACGCGGGGGTAGCACAGATACGCAGTATTGT. This sequence encodes CSARRGGSTDTQYC.

The rearrangement joins TRBV7-2 to TRBJ1-1, with TRBD1 matching over 7 bases. The CDR3 covers 13 residues. Looked up from germline, CDR1 is SGHTA and CDR2 is FQGNSA. V was pared by 8 bases and J by 5 bases, with 8 bases of the junction left unmatched. The CDR3 loop is CASGGGASTEAFF. The CDR3, as DNA: TGTGCCAGCGGAGGGGGCGCAAGTACTGAAGCTTTCTTT.

In its sample, this clonotype was seen many times. The J gene is TRBJ2-5, the V gene TRBV10-3; 8 nucleotides match TRBD2. J was trimmed by 1 base and V by 5 bases; bases with no gene match: 3. Per the germline V gene, CDR1 is ENHRY and CDR2 is SYGVKD. The length of the CDR3 is 14 residues. This CDR3 reads CAISKAGVQETQYF. The CDR3 DNA sequence: TGTGCCATCAGTAAAGCGGGGGTCCAAGAGACCCAGTACTTC.

In its sample, this clonotype was seen a few times. The genes are TRBV19 and TRBJ2-3; D possibly corresponds to TRBD1 (5 bases). Trimming shortened V by 3 bases and J by 2 bases, and 9 bases separated the two germline ends. Germline CDR1 LNHDA, CDR2 SQIVND (reference sequence). This CDR3 region has 14 residues. DNA for the CDR3: TGTGCCAGTAGTATTGACAGAATCACAGATACGCAGTATTTT. As protein: CASSIDRITDTQYF. Combining the CDR3 with reference TRBV19 and TRBJ2-3 gives the whole variable domain DGGITQSPKYLFRKEGQNVTLSCEQNLNHDAMYWYRQDPGQGLRLIYYSQIVNDFQKGDIAEGYSVSREKKESFPLTVTSAQKNPTAFYLCASSIDRITDTQYFGPGTRLTVL.

The chain employs TRBV25-1 and TRBJ2-5; D ambiguous. In germline, CDR1 is MGHDK, CDR2 SYGVNS. V lost 2 bases and J lost 0, with 13 bases in between. The CDR3 is made up of 16 amino acids. The CDR3 sequence: CASSELTAAYQETQYF. The CDR3 nucleotides read TGTGCCAGCAGTGAACTCACAGCTGCTTACCAAGAGACCCAGTACTTC.

In this sample, this clonotype turned up a few times. The V call is TRBV6-5, the J call TRBJ2-7, with D maybe TRBD2 (6 bases). The CDR3 length is 15 residues. The ends were cut back, 4 bases at V and 3 bases at J, with 16 bases in the middle. Germline loops: CDR1 MNHEY, CDR2 SVGAGI. The CDR3 bases are TGTGCCAGCAGTTCCGCGGGGCTTCGGGGCTACGAGCAGTACTTC. The encoded protein is CASSSAGLRGYEQYF.

The chain links TRBV27 to TRBJ1-6; 9 bases line up with TRBD1. The trim removed 8 bases at V and 4 bases at J, leaving 3 bases unmatched. Germline lookup yields CDR1 MNHEY and CDR2 SMNVEV (reference sequence). This CDR3 is 14 amino acids long. DNA for the CDR3: TGTGCCAGCGGGACAGGGTTGTATAATTCACCCCTCCACTTT. Its translation: CASGTGLYNSPLHF.

The V and J genes are TRBV20-1 and TRBJ1-5; 8 bases line up with TRBD1. V lost 5 bases, J lost 5 bases, and 8 bases stayed unmatched. Germline lookup yields CDR1 DFQATT and CDR2 SNEGSKA (reference sequence). The length of the CDR3 is 14 residues. This CDR3 reads CSAPRQGRDQPQHF. CDR3 in DNA: TGCAGTGCTCCCCGACAGGGGAGGGATCAGCCCCAGCATTTT.

This chain joins TRBV29-1 and TRBJ1-1; D unclear. The germline V gene has CDR1 SQVTM and CDR2 ANQGSEA. V was trimmed by 2 bases and J by 1 base, leaving 11 bases between them. The CDR3 sequence is 14 residues long. CDR3 residues: CSVELRTPNTEAFF. The CDR3 nucleotides read TGCAGCGTTGAACTTCGGACGCCGAACACTGAAGCTTTCTTT. Variable domain in full (rest from reference TRBV29-1 and TRBJ1-1): SAVISQKPSRDICQRGTSLTIQCQVDSQVTMMFWYRQQPGQSLTLIATANQGSEATYESGFVIDKFPISRPNLTFSTLTVSNMSPEDSSIYLCSVELRTPNTEAFFGQGTRLTVV.

This clonotype turned up a few times. The chain has TRBV2 and TRBJ1-6; the D is unclear. The V gene lost 4 bases and the J gene lost 5 bases, with 9 bases spanning the gap. This CDR3 region has 14 residues. The germline V gene encodes CDR1 SNHLY and CDR2 FYNNEI. This CDR3 reads CASSAFGDNSPLHF. CDR3 in DNA: TGTGCCAGCAGTGCCTTCGGAGATAATTCACCCCTCCACTTT.

V gene TRBV20-1 combines with J gene TRBJ2-7; 8 positions agree with TRBD2. V was clipped by 3 bases and J by 4 bases; unmatched bases: 11. Germline V gene sequence: CDR1 DFQATT, CDR2 SNEGSKA (reference sequence). This CDR3 spans 15 amino acids. The CDR3 sequence is CSASKAGVAIYEQYV. CDR3 DNA sequence: TGCAGTGCTAGCAAAGCGGGGGTTGCCATTTACGAGCAGTACGTC.

This clonotype has ten or more counts. The chain carries TRBV20-1 and TRBJ2-5, with 8 bases identical to TRBD2. After removal of 6 bases from V and 1 base from J, the junction contained 10 bases not matched to a gene. CDR1 DFQATT and CDR2 SNEGSKA come from the germline V gene (reference sequence). The CDR3 spans 15 residues. The DNA of the CDR3 is TGCAGTGCCACCCCTGGCGGGGGGACCCAAGAGACCCAGTACTTC. Translated, it gives CSATPGGGTQETQYF.

This clonotype appeared many times. The chain carries TRBV7-2 and TRBJ1-5, with no clear D. CDR3 length: 15 residues. Germline-derived CDR1 and CDR2 are SGHTA and FQGNSA. V gave up 3 bases and J gave up 0 bases, with 9 bases separating them. The CDR3 loop reads CASSLVTASNQPQHF. The CDR3 nucleotides are TGTGCCAGCAGCTTGGTGACCGCTAGCAATCAGCCCCAGCATTTT.

This clonotype was seen at least ten times. This sequence joins TRBV6-5 and TRBJ2-7; 7 bases align to TRBD1. V shed 6 bases and J 7 bases; nucleotides not matched to a gene: 12. The CDR3 covers 14 residues. Germline V lookup: CDR1 MNHEY, CDR2 SVGAGI. CDR3 DNA sequence: TGTGCCAGCAGAGCCCGGGACAGCCTTACGGAGCAGTACTTC. Protein product: CASRARDSLTEQYF.

This clonotype was detected ten times or more. The chain combines TRBV15 with TRBJ2-1; 9 bases fit TRBD2. This CDR3 is built from 15 residues. Germline CDR1 is LNHNV and CDR2 is YYDKDF (reference sequence). V lost 5 bases, J lost 6 bases, and 8 bases stayed unmatched. The CDR3 DNA sequence: TGTGCCACCAGCGGCTCCGGGACTAGCTTCAATGAGCAGTTCTTC. Translation gives CATSGSGTSFNEQFF.

This clonotype showed up many times. In DNA, the CDR3 is TGCAGTGCTAGAGACGGACAGGGGGTTAGTGGCTACACCTTC. It yields the protein CSARDGQGVSGYTF. The rearrangement uses TRBV20-1 and TRBJ1-2; 10 bases agree with TRBD1. The ends lost 0 bases at V and 7 bases at J; junction bases unmatched: 5. Looked up from germline, CDR1 is DFQATT and CDR2 is SNEGSKA (reference sequence). This CDR3 has 14 residues.

This clonotype was seen many times. The chain joins TRBV23-1 to TRBJ1-3; unclear D gene. TRBV23-1 is given ORF status, its function remaining uncertain. CDR3 length equals 15 residues. V was clipped by 2 bases and J by 3 bases, with 11 bases between them. The CDR3: CASSQRSRGGNTIYF. CDR3 in DNA: TGCGCCAGCAGTCAACGCAGCCGCGGTGGAAACACCATATATTTT.

The genes are TRBV18 and TRBJ2-7, with a weak D call TRBD1 (5 bases). This CDR3 spans 17 amino acids. Germline values: CDR1 KGHSH, CDR2 LQKENI. V gave up 2 bases and J gave up 6 bases, with 23 bases separating them. CDR3 amino acids: CASSPYLSGNGIIEQYF. DNA for the CDR3: TGTGCCAGCTCACCATATTTGTCAGGGAATGGGATAATCGAGCAGTACTTC.

The chain recombines TRBV6-5 with TRBJ2-3; D uncertain. Trimming removed 0 bases at V and 2 bases at J, with 9 bases between. The germline V gene has CDR1 MNHEY and CDR2 SVGAGI. This CDR3 contains 15 residues. CDR3 in amino acids: CASSYSMDPTDTQYF. As DNA, the CDR3 is TGTGCCAGCAGTTACTCGATGGACCCCACAGATACGCAGTATTTT.

In this sample, this clonotype turned up many times. The CDR3: CASTEGRHLPPGELFF. The CDR3 nucleotides read TGTGCCAGCACTGAGGGGAGACACCTTCCCCCCGGGGAGCTGTTTTTT. The chain couples TRBV7-9 to TRBJ2-2; D is tentatively TRBD1 or TRBD2 (5 bases each). Trimming removed 7 bases at V and 6 bases at J, with 21 bases between. The germline V gene has CDR1 SEHNR and CDR2 FQNEAQ (reference sequence). The CDR3 totals 16 residues.

This clonotype was counted a few times. The chain has TRBV20-1 and TRBJ1-5; a possible D gene is TRBD1 (6 bases). Germline lookup yields CDR1 DFQATT and CDR2 SNEGSKA (reference sequence). The V and J ends lost 6 bases and 2 bases respectively, with 20 bases between them. The CDR3 covers 16 residues. The CDR3 nucleotides read TGCAGTGCCCCGGGGCCAGGGGCGCATGGCAATCAGCCCCAGCATTTT. Encoded protein: CSAPGPGAHGNQPQHF.

This clonotype was detected only a few times. This chain connects TRBV20-1 to TRBJ1-1; weak D call: TRBD1 (6 bases). From germline, CDR1 is DFQATT and CDR2 SNEGSKA (reference sequence). Trimming took off 6 bases at V and 0 bases at J, with 8 bases between the two ends. The CDR3 has 12 amino acids. Here the CDR3 DNA reads TGCAGTGCACAGGGAATGAACACTGAAGCTTTCTTT. Translation gives CSAQGMNTEAFF.

This clonotype was observed a handful of times. This chain connects TRBV20-1 to TRBJ1-6; D call uncertain. This CDR3 has 16 residues. Germline CDR1 is DFQATT and CDR2 is SNEGSKA (reference sequence). V was shortened by 5 bases and J by 6 bases, with 20 bases between the two germline ends. CDR3 region: CSAPLGSVSSNSPLHF. The DNA of the CDR3 is TGCAGTGCTCCGCTCGGGAGTGTATCGTCTAATTCACCCCTCCACTTT.

This chain uses TRBV20-1 with TRBJ2-5; tentatively, D is TRBD1 (5 bases). The V gene's germline CDR1 is DFQATT and CDR2 SNEGSKA (reference sequence). CDR3 length equals 12 residues. V shed 7 bases and J shed 2 bases, with 11 bases lying between them. DNA for the CDR3: TGCAGTGTGGCAGGGATTCAAGAGACCCAGTACTTC. This gives the protein CSVAGIQETQYF.

This chain's CDR3 is CSARGTGTEEKLFF. The CDR3 nucleotides read TGCAGTGCTAGGGGTACCGGGACTGAGGAAAAACTGTTTTTT. The chain couples TRBV20-1 to TRBJ1-4; the D gene is possibly TRBD1 (5 bases). V lost 3 bases and J lost 8, with 16 bases in between. Germline CDR1 and CDR2: DFQATT and SNEGSKA (reference sequence). The CDR3 covers 14 residues.

There are many counts of this clonotype. J is TRBJ2-3 and V is TRBV20-1, with D maybe TRBD2 (6 bases). CDR1 is DFQATT, CDR2 SNEGSKA, per germline (reference sequence). The CDR3 is 14 residues long. Trimming removed 3 bases at V and 0 bases at J, with 10 bases between. CDR3 sequence: CSARAGTSTDTQYF. The CDR3 DNA follows: TGCAGTGCTAGGGCAGGGACTAGCACAGATACGCAGTATTTT.